These 30 T cell receptor beta chains share one sample of origin, sequenced in a study of cytomegalovirus exposure and HLA in healthy donors. PCR was performed using 60 Vbeta and 13 Jbeta primers. This table comes from immunoSEQ multiplex PCR, and its TCRdb copy is limited to in-frame clones, with some not included. This repertoire includes 65,000 to 85,000 clones. Sequencing input: PBMCs. These receptors originate from a woman aged 60-75 years in good health and CMV-seronegative.

The V gene is TRBV9, the J gene TRBJ2-7, with D possibly matching TRBD2 (6 bases). This CDR3 comprises 14 residues. Germline CDR1 and CDR2: SGDLS and YYNGEE. The germline V and J ends were trimmed by 4 bases and 2 bases, with 13 bases remaining between them. This chain's CDR3 is CASSPRGGAYEQYF. In DNA, the CDR3 is TGTGCCAGCAGCCCCCGCGGCGGGGCCTACGAGCAGTACTTC.

The gene calls are TRBV2 and TRBJ2-3; 13 nucleotides align to TRBD2. The germline gives CDR1 SNHLY, CDR2 FYNNEI. This CDR3 has 18 residues. The J segment lost 1 base and the V segment lost 8 bases, leaving 12 bases of the junction unmatched. The CDR3 DNA reads TGTGCCAGCCGCCGACTAGCGGGAGGTGGTATTGGCACAGATACGCAGTATTTT. Its translation: CASRRLAGGGIGTDTQYF.

The chain combines TRBV19 with TRBJ2-7, with 8 bases aligning to TRBD2. CDR1 and CDR2 from the germline V gene are LNHDA and SQIVND (reference sequence). This CDR3 region has 15 residues. V was clipped by 4 bases and J by 3 bases; unmatched bases: 8. CDR3 in amino acids: CASSKVSRGDYEQYF. In nucleotides, the CDR3 is TGTGCCAGTAGTAAGGTTTCGCGGGGGGACTACGAGCAGTACTTC.

The gene calls are TRBV5-1 and TRBJ2-7; tentatively, D is TRBD2 (5 bases). The CDR3 loop spans 14 amino acids. CDR1 is SGHRS, CDR2 YFSETQ, per germline. Trimming took off 1 base at V and 4 bases at J, with 12 bases between the two ends. CDR3 coding DNA: TGCGCCAGCAGCTTGACGGGGATCCTTTACGAGCAGTACTTC. Translating it yields CASSLTGILYEQYF. Looking up the rest from reference TRBV5-1 and TRBJ2-7 gives the full variable domain: KAGVTQTPRYLIKTRGQQVTLSCSPISGHRSVSWYQQTPGQGLQFLFEYFSETQRNKGNFPGRFSGRQFSNSRSEMNVSTLELGDSALYLCASSLTGILYEQYFGPGTRLTVT.

The V gene is TRBV30, the J gene TRBJ2-3, with 12 bases fitting TRBD1. This CDR3 is built from 16 residues. The trim removed 3 bases at V and 3 bases at J, leaving 7 bases unmatched. The germline V gene has CDR1 GTSNPN and CDR2 SVGIG (reference sequence). The DNA for the CDR3 is TGTGCCTGGAGCCCAAGGGACAGGGGGCGTACAGATACGCAGTATTTT. It is translated as CAWSPRDRGRTDTQYF.

V is TRBV4-2 and J is TRBJ2-3; 11 positions agree with TRBD1. From germline, CDR1 is LGHNA and CDR2 YNFKEQ. V lost 4 bases to trimming and J lost 0 bases; unmatched junction nucleotides: 9. The CDR3 runs to 18 residues. CDR3 region: CASSRGQGGDSSTDTQYF. The CDR3 region has the DNA TGTGCCAGCAGCCGGGGACAGGGGGGCGACTCTAGCACAGATACGCAGTATTTT.

The gene calls are TRBV2 and TRBJ2-2, with 10 bases lining up with TRBD2. Germline V gene lookup returns CDR1 SNHLY and CDR2 FYNNEI. This CDR3 is built from 15 residues. J gave up 5 bases and V 7 bases, and 7 bases lay outside the gene matches. The CDR3 protein is CASTRSGRGTGELFF. In nucleotides, the CDR3 is TGTGCCAGCACCCGGAGCGGGAGGGGGACCGGGGAGCTGTTTTTT.

V is TRBV4-2 and J is TRBJ2-1; D is undetermined. The CDR3 spans 17 residues. Germline values: CDR1 LGHNA, CDR2 YNFKEQ. V was shortened by 1 base and J by 3 bases, with 16 bases between the two germline ends. CDR3 protein: CASSQAEARLNYNEQFF. The CDR3 bases are TGTGCCAGCAGCCAAGCCGAAGCTAGACTTAACTACAATGAGCAGTTCTTC.

This chain joins TRBV25-1 and TRBJ2-5; weak D call: TRBD1 (6 bases). CDR1 and CDR2 from the germline V gene are MGHDK and SYGVNS. This CDR3 spans 16 amino acids. V lost 5 bases and J 4 bases, leaving 20 bases between the germline ends. Here the CDR3 DNA reads TGTGCCAGCAGTTCCCCATCAGGAGAGACAGGAGAGACCCAGTACTTC. Protein: CASSSPSGETGETQYF.

Comments on this clone: The identical CDR3 is also encoded by other nucleotide sequences in the sample. The chain employs TRBV27 and TRBJ1-4, with 9 positions matching TRBD1. The CDR3 has 17 residues. Germline V gene lookup returns CDR1 MNHEY and CDR2 SMNVEV (reference sequence). With 5 bases clipped from V and 4 bases from J, the junction kept 11 bases outside the gene matches. CDR3 loop: CASSITGQGQNNEKLFF. CDR3 bases: TGTGCCAGCAGTATCACAGGACAGGGGCAGAATAATGAAAAACTGTTTTTT.

This chain joins TRBV9 and TRBJ2-7, with TRBD2 matching 10 bases. Germline CDR1 reads SGDLS; CDR2 reads YYNGEE. V shed 0 bases, J shed 6 bases, and the junction held 9 bases outside the gene matches. This CDR3 comprises 16 residues. The CDR3 sequence is CASSVAATSGLGEQYF. The CDR3 DNA reads TGTGCCAGCAGCGTAGCTGCGACTAGCGGGCTGGGCGAGCAGTACTTC.

The gene calls are TRBV6-4 and TRBJ1-2; D perhaps matches TRBD1 (5 bases). The V and J ends lost 8 bases and 6 bases respectively, with 13 bases between them. The CDR3 sequence is 12 residues long. Germline V gene sequence: CDR1 MRHNA, CDR2 SNTAGT. CDR3 sequence: CASEVTGNGYTF. The CDR3 nucleotides read TGTGCCAGCGAAGTTACAGGAAATGGCTACACCTTC.

This chain connects TRBV7-9 to TRBJ2-2, with 9 nucleotides matching TRBD2. Germline assignment: CDR1 SEHNR and CDR2 FQNEAQ (reference sequence). Trimming at V came to 8 bases and at J to 7 bases, leaving 8 bases not matched to a gene. The length of the CDR3 is 14 residues. The DNA for the CDR3 is TGTGCCAGCTACATAGCGGGAGCGGGCGGGGAGCTGTTTTTT. It encodes CASYIAGAGGELFF.

The rearrangement uses TRBV28 and TRBJ2-7; 7 bases align to TRBD2. Losses at the gene ends were 11 bases for V and 0 bases for J; bases not matched to a gene: 7. The germline gives CDR1 MDHEN, CDR2 SYDVKM. The CDR3 is 13 residues long. The CDR3 loop is CALGGKTSYEQYF. The CDR3 DNA reads as TGTGCCTTGGGAGGGAAGACCTCCTACGAGCAGTACTTC.

The chain has TRBV11-1 and TRBJ1-5, with 7 positions matching TRBD1. J gave up 7 bases and V 4 bases, and 4 bases lay outside the gene matches. Germline assignment: CDR1 SGHAT and CDR2 FQDESV (reference sequence). This CDR3 region has 13 residues. The CDR3 DNA sequence: TGTGCCAGCAGCTGGGACAGTGAACAGCCCCAGCATTTT. Amino acids: CASSWDSEQPQHF. The entire variable domain, with the rest obtained from reference TRBV11-1 and TRBJ1-5, is as follows: EAEVAQSPRYKITEKSQAVAFWCDPISGHATLYWYRQILGQGPELLVQFQDESVVDDSQLPKDRFSAERLKGVDSTLKIQPAELGDSAMYLCASSWDSEQPQHFGDGTRLSIL.

The chain joins TRBV5-4 to TRBJ2-1, with 12 bases identical to TRBD2. CDR1 and CDR2 from the germline V gene are SGHNT and YYREEE (reference sequence). This CDR3 spans 13 amino acids. J lost 10 bases, V lost 2 bases, and 1 base had no gene match. CDR3 nucleotides: TGTGCCAGCAGCTTCGGACTAGCGGGAGAGCAGTTCTTC. It codes for CASSFGLAGEQFF.

The chain recombines TRBV28 with TRBJ1-1; possibly TRBD1 for D (6 bases). Trimming left V 3 bases short and J 1 base short, with 6 bases between. The CDR3 has 13 residues. Germline lookup yields CDR1 MDHEN and CDR2 SYDVKM. DNA of the CDR3: TGTGCCAGCAGTTTGGGACAGAACACTGAAGCTTTCTTT. Translated: CASSLGQNTEAFF.

The chain combines TRBV2 with TRBJ2-3; 9 bases match TRBD2. CDR3 length: 14 residues. J was trimmed by 7 bases and V by 3 bases; bases with no gene match: 5. Germline CDR1 is SNHLY and CDR2 is FYNNEI. The CDR3 spells CASSDASGTHTQYF. The CDR3 coding sequence is TGTGCCAGCAGTGATGCTAGCGGGACGCATACGCAGTATTTT.

The chain has TRBV7-6 and TRBJ2-3; a weak D match, TRBD2 (5 bases). This CDR3 is 14 amino acids long. The V and J ends lost 1 base and 3 bases respectively, with 8 bases between them. Looked up from germline, CDR1 is SGHVS and CDR2 is FNYEAQ. The CDR3: CASSLGLSTDTQYF. For the CDR3, the DNA is TGTGCCAGCAGCTTAGGACTATCAACAGATACGCAGTATTTT.

The genes are TRBV19 and TRBJ1-3, with 7 bases fitting TRBD1. Trimming at V came to 2 bases and at J to 0 bases, leaving 10 bases not matched to a gene. Germline-derived CDR1 and CDR2 are LNHDA and SQIVND (reference sequence). This CDR3 spans 18 amino acids. The CDR3 nucleotides are TGTGCCAGTAGTATACCTACCGGGACAGAGCCCTCTGGAAACACCATATATTTT. Its translation: CASSIPTGTEPSGNTIYF. Supplemented by reference TRBV19 and TRBJ1-3, the full variable domain reads DGGITQSPKYLFRKEGQNVTLSCEQNLNHDAMYWYRQDPGQGLRLIYYSQIVNDFQKGDIAEGYSVSREKKESFPLTVTSAQKNPTAFYLCASSIPTGTEPSGNTIYFGEGSWLTVV.

This rearrangement joins TRBV4-2 to TRBJ2-1; 11 positions match TRBD2. The CDR3 covers 19 residues. The germline V gene encodes CDR1 LGHNA and CDR2 YNFKEQ. With 5 bases clipped from V and 3 bases from J, the junction kept 15 bases outside the gene matches. CDR3 sequence (DNA): TGTGCCAGCAGCTTCCGACCCCTAGCGGGAGGAGGATTCTACAATGAGCAGTTCTTC. It encodes CASSFRPLAGGGFYNEQFF.

The V and J genes are TRBV18 and TRBJ2-5; TRBD1 matches at 11 bases. The germline gives CDR1 KGHSH, CDR2 LQKENI. Trimming at V came to 2 bases and at J to 4 bases, leaving 3 bases not matched to a gene. This CDR3 has 15 amino acids. The CDR3 nucleotides read TGTGCCAGCTCACCATCCGGGACAGGGGGAGAGACCCAGTACTTC. Amino acids: CASSPSGTGGETQYF.

V gene TRBV27 combines with J gene TRBJ2-5; weak D call: TRBD1 (5 bases). The J call may be wrong; the DNA end is better matched by TRBJ2-7. CDR3 length: 13 residues. Germline lookup yields CDR1 MNHEY and CDR2 SMNVEV (reference sequence). CDR3 nucleotide sequence: TGTGCCAGCAGTTTTGGGGCTAACTACGAGCAGTACTTC. Amino acid sequence: CASSFGANYEQYF.

This sequence joins TRBV29-1 and TRBJ2-7, with TRBD2 as a possible D gene (5 bases). This CDR3 spans 11 amino acids. Germline V gene sequence: CDR1 SQVTM, CDR2 ANQGSEA. V gave up 3 bases and J gave up 7 bases, with 10 bases separating them. The CDR3 reads CSVEREWEQYF. The CDR3 DNA reads TGCAGCGTTGAGAGGGAGTGGGAGCAGTACTTC.

The chain uses TRBV5-4 and TRBJ2-5; 8 bases line up with TRBD1. The closer fit of TRBJ2-7 to the DNA end suggests the J call may be wrong. The CDR3 runs to 17 residues. Germline CDR1 SGHNT, CDR2 YYREEE (reference sequence). CDR3 nucleotides: TGTGCCAGCAGCTCGGGGACAGGCCAGGGTTATCCCTACGAGCAGTACTTC. It encodes CASSSGTGQGYPYEQYF.

The CDR3 DNA reads TGTGCCAGCAGTTCCCCGACAGGGATGCAAGGAACGCAGTATTTT. This encodes CASSSPTGMQGTQYF. The rearrangement links TRBV28 to TRBJ2-3; 7 nucleotides align to TRBD1. This CDR3 has 15 amino acids. J was trimmed by 9 bases and V by 4 bases; bases with no gene match: 13. Germline loops: CDR1 MDHEN, CDR2 SYDVKM. Full variable domain (remainder filled in from reference TRBV28 and TRBJ2-3): DVKVTQSSRYLVKRTGEKVFLECVQDMDHENMFWYRQDPGLGLRLIYFSYDVKMKEKGDIPEGYSVSREKKERFSLILESASTNQTSMYLCASSSPTGMQGTQYFGPGTRLTVL.

The J gene is TRBJ2-7, the V gene TRBV10-1; 7 bases align to TRBD2. The CDR3 is 21 amino acids. Germline CDR1 WNHNN, CDR2 SYGVQD (reference sequence). V was clipped by 4 bases and J by 3 bases; unmatched bases: 27. CDR3 sequence reads: CASSVQGTKRAGGRASYEQYF. The CDR3 DNA is TGCGCCAGCAGTGTCCAAGGGACTAAAAGGGCAGGTGGAAGGGCTAGCTACGAGCAGTACTTC.

The chain uses TRBV2 and TRBJ1-2, with unresolved D. This CDR3 comprises 12 residues. The germline V and J ends were trimmed by 1 base and 4 bases, with 4 bases remaining between them. Germline CDR1 is SNHLY and CDR2 is FYNNEI. CDR3 bases: TGTGCCAGCAGTGAAGATAGCTATGGCTACACCTTC. Translated, it gives CASSEDSYGYTF.

This CDR3 reads CASSLMGGEAFF. CDR3 coding DNA: TGTGCCAGCAGCTTAATGGGGGGTGAAGCTTTCTTT. The chain combines TRBV7-9 with TRBJ1-1, with D possibly being TRBD1 (5 bases). With 2 bases removed from V and 7 bases from J, the gap between germline ends came to 8 bases. This CDR3 spans 12 amino acids. The V gene's germline CDR1 is SEHNR and CDR2 FQNEAQ (reference sequence).

The rearrangement links TRBV7-2 to TRBJ2-7, with D possibly being TRBD2 (6 bases). Per germline, CDR1 SGHTA and CDR2 FQGNSA. The V gene lost 0 bases and the J gene lost 3 bases, with 9 bases spanning the gap. This CDR3 comprises 14 residues. The CDR3 sequence: CASSLAGLFYEQYF. Here the CDR3 DNA reads TGTGCCAGCAGCTTAGCCGGACTATTCTACGAGCAGTACTTC. Full variable domain (outside the CDR3, taken from reference TRBV7-2 and TRBJ2-7): GAGVSQSPSNKVTEKGKDVELRCDPISGHTALYWYRQSLGQGLEFLIYFQGNSAPDKSGLPSDRFSAERTGGSVSTLTIQRTQQEDSAVYLCASSLAGLFYEQYFGPGTRLTVT.